This paragraph covers one T cell receptor (beta chain) sequence. The PCR was carried out with 60 Vbeta primers and 13 Jbeta primers. The data were produced by immunoSEQ multiplex PCR, yet TCRdb's version contains in-frame clones alone and is incomplete. This table holds roughly 160,000 clones, around 84% found once. This specimen comes from a study of cytomegalovirus exposure and HLA in healthy donors. The length of the CDR3 is 17 residues. V trimming: 1 base; J trimming: 1 base; junction bases outside the gene matches: 6. Germline CDR1 MGHRA, CDR2 YSYEKL. The source material was PBMCs. This chain joins TRBV4-1 and TRBJ2-3; 9 bases match TRBD2. The receptor was derived from a male donor in good health and CMV-seropositive. CDR3 DNA: TGCGCCAGCAGCCAAGTACCGACTAGCGGTGGCACAGATACGCAGTATTTT. Protein product: CASSQVPTSGGTDTQYF.